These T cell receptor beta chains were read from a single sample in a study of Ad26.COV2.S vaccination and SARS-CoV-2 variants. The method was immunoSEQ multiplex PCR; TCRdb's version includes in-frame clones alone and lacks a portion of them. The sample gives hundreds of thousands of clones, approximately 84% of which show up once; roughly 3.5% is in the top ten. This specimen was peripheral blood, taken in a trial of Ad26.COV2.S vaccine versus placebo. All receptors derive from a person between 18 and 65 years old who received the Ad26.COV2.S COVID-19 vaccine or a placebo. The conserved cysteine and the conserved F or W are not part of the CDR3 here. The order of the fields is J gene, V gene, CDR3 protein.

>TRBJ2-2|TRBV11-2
ASSLDSGRARAGELF
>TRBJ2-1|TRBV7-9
ASSPQISPGSEQF
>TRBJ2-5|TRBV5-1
ASSSDSGIGTQY
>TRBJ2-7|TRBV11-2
ASSNLLLRDSSYEQY
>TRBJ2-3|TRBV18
ASSDWTSGPDTQY
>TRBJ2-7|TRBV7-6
ASSLGWGTYEQY
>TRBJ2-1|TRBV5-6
ASTWDRGPSEQF
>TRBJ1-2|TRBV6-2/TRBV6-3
ASSYSGRGYGYT
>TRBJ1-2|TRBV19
ASSILEGASNYGYT
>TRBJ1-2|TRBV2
ASKDGTGGHGYT
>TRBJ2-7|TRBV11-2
ASSFTGFGHEQY
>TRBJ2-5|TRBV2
ASTPLGGGRPKETQY
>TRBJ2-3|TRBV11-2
ASSWTTDTQY
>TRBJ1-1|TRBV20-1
SASPARGTF
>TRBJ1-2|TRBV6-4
ASSVVAGPLHGYT
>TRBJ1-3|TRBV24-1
ATSDRTGSPNTIY